The next 24 T cell receptor beta chains were all read from a single sample in a study of blood T cell repertoires in COVID-19. The assay was immunoSEQ multiplex PCR, and TCRdb's table has in-frame clones only and misses some. The data show over 150,000 clones, with around 80% seen just once and roughly 2.9% held by the top ten. Source material: peripheral blood. The receptors come from a woman aged 55-70 years with acute or convalescent COVID-19.

The rearrangement links TRBV4-2 to TRBJ2-1, with no clear D. Germline-derived CDR1 and CDR2 are LGHNA and YNFKEQ. With 4 bases removed from V and 9 bases from J, the gap between germline ends came to 13 bases. The CDR3 contains 13 residues. CDR3 DNA sequence: TGTGCCAGCAGCCCTTCCCCAGGAACTGAGCAGTTCTTC. As protein: CASSPSPGTEQFF.

This clone was counted only a few times. This chain joins TRBV28 and TRBJ1-5; no reliable D call. Per the germline V gene, CDR1 is MDHEN and CDR2 is SYDVKM. The CDR3 consists of 13 residues. V lost 7 bases and J lost 1, with 8 bases in between. The CDR3 sequence is CASTGESNQPQHF. The CDR3, as DNA: TGTGCCAGCACCGGGGAGAGCAATCAGCCCCAGCATTTT.

The gene calls are TRBV19 and TRBJ1-5; 10 bases are shared with TRBD1. The V and J ends lost 4 bases and 2 bases, in that order; junction bases with no gene match: 5. The germline V gene has CDR1 LNHDA and CDR2 SQIVND (reference sequence). The CDR3 is 16 residues long. The CDR3 nucleotides read TGTGCCAGTAGTACCCCGGGACAGGGGCGCAATCAGCCCCAGCATTTT. Translation: CASSTPGQGRNQPQHF.

The chain recombines TRBV6-5 with TRBJ1-6; the D is unclear. Germline V gene lookup returns CDR1 MNHEY and CDR2 SVGAGI. The ends were cut back, 10 bases at V and 0 bases at J, with 10 bases in the middle. This CDR3 has 14 amino acids. CDR3 DNA sequence: TGTGCCATCCTACAGTACTCCTATAATTCACCCCTCCACTTT. Amino acids: CAILQYSYNSPLHF.

CDR3 amino acids: CASSPLGLSPLHF. In nucleotides, the CDR3 is TGTGCCAGCAGCCCCCTCGGTCTTTCACCCCTCCACTTT. The rearrangement uses TRBV14 and TRBJ1-6; no firm D call. The CDR3 has 13 amino acids. V was clipped by 4 bases and J by 9 bases, with 10 bases between them. From germline, CDR1 is SGHDN and CDR2 FVKESK. Full variable domain (missing parts from reference TRBV14 and TRBJ1-6): EAGVTQFPSHSVIEKGQTVTLRCDPISGHDNLYWYRRVMGKEIKFLLHFVKESKQDESGMPNNRFLAERTGGTYSTLKVQPAELEDSGVYFCASSPLGLSPLHFGNGTRLTVT.

This clone appeared a few times. The chain uses TRBV10-3 and TRBJ1-5; 8 positions agree with TRBD1. V shed 1 base, J shed 3 bases, and the junction held 5 bases outside the gene matches. The CDR3 has 16 residues. The germline V gene encodes CDR1 ENHRY and CDR2 SYGVKD. The DNA for the CDR3 is TGTGCCATCAGTGAGTGGGGGGGACAGGACAATCAGCCCCAGCATTTT. This gives the protein CAISEWGGQDNQPQHF.

Notes on this clone: The junction departs from germline at one end; a sequencing error may be responsible. CDR3 residues: CASSLEEGSSYEQYF. The CDR3 coding sequence is TGTGCTAGCAGCTTAGAGGAGGGTTCGTCCTACGAGCAGTACTTC. V gene TRBV7-7 combines with J gene TRBJ2-7; the D gene is possibly TRBD2 (6 bases). Germline V gene sequence: CDR1 SSHAT, CDR2 FNYEAQ (reference sequence). This CDR3 contains 15 residues. Filled out from reference TRBV7-7 and TRBJ2-7, the complete variable domain reads GAGVSQSPRYKVTKRGQDVTLRCDPISSHATLYWYQQALGQGPEFLTYFNYEAQPDKSGLPSDRFSAERPEGSISTLTIQRTEQRDSAMYRCASSLEEGSSYEQYFGPGTRLTVT.

The chain uses TRBV18 and TRBJ2-1, with TRBD2 identical over 11 bases. The V and J ends lost 5 bases and 3 bases, in that order; junction bases with no gene match: 6. CDR1 KGHSH and CDR2 LQKENI come from the germline V gene. The CDR3 consists of 16 residues. The CDR3 bases are TGTGCCAGCTCAGACCTAGCGGGGGGAATCTACAATGAGCAGTTCTTC. Its protein product is CASSDLAGGIYNEQFF.

The CDR3 nucleotides are TGTGCCAGCACCGTTGGGAGGGCGGGGGGCACCACCGGGGAGCTGTTTTTT. This gives the protein CASTVGRAGGTTGELFF. V is TRBV5-4 and J is TRBJ2-2; 8 bases align to TRBD2. CDR1 is SGHNT, CDR2 YYREEE, per germline (reference sequence). V lost 6 bases, J lost 4 bases, and 14 bases stayed unmatched. CDR3 size: 17 residues.

The chain links TRBV30 to TRBJ1-3, with D unclear. Germline V lookup: CDR1 GTSNPN, CDR2 SVGIG (reference sequence). This CDR3 region has 12 residues. V lost 1 base and J lost 9, with 10 bases in between. The CDR3 DNA reads as TGTGCCTGGAGTGGAGGGTTTAGCACCATATATTTT. It is translated as CAWSGGFSTIYF.

Only a few counts were recorded for this clone. V gene TRBV12-3 or TRBV12-4 combines with J gene TRBJ1-1, with TRBD1 as a possible D gene (6 bases). The ends were cut back, 6 bases at V and 8 bases at J, with 13 bases in the middle. The CDR3 totals 12 residues. The CDR3 DNA reads TGTGCCAGCAGGATACTCACAGGGGAAGCTTTCTTT. Residues: CASRILTGEAFF.

This sequence joins TRBV18 and TRBJ2-7, with 7 nucleotides matching TRBD1. This CDR3 comprises 15 residues. V was clipped by 2 bases and J by 4 bases; unmatched bases: 8. Looked up from germline, CDR1 is KGHSH and CDR2 is LQKENI. CDR3 coding DNA: TGTGCCAGCTCACCAGCACAGGGGTTTAAGTACGAGCAGTACTTC. This encodes CASSPAQGFKYEQYF. Full variable domain (outside the CDR3, taken from reference TRBV18 and TRBJ2-7): NAGVMQNPRHLVRRRGQEARLRCSPMKGHSHVYWYRQLPEEGLKFMVYLQKENIIDESGMPKERFSAEFPKEGPSILRIQQVVRGDSAAYFCASSPAQGFKYEQYFGPGTRLTVT.

This chain links TRBV3-1 (or the pseudogene TRBV3-2) with TRBJ1-1; maybe TRBD1 (5 bases). Trimming removed 7 bases from V and 0 bases from J, with 18 bases in between. Germline V lookup: CDR1 LGHDT, CDR2 YNNKEL (reference sequence). The CDR3 sequence is 16 residues long. The CDR3 coding sequence is TGTGCCAGCACCTCCAACAGGTTTACCCTGAACACTGAAGCTTTCTTT. Its translation is CASTSNRFTLNTEAFF.

This clone came up once. The chain joins TRBV24-1 to TRBJ2-1; a possible D gene is TRBD2 (7 bases). The germline gives CDR1 KGHDR, CDR2 SFDVKD. V lost 7 bases and J lost 4, with 13 bases in between. This CDR3 region has 14 residues. DNA for the CDR3: TGTGCCACCAGGGGGGGGCTAGGGTACAATGAGCAGTTCTTC. This gives the protein CATRGGLGYNEQFF.

The gene calls are TRBV24-1 and TRBJ2-3; D may be TRBD1 (5 bases). The germline gives CDR1 KGHDR, CDR2 SFDVKD. The CDR3 is 16 residues long. Trimming removed 3 bases from V and 2 bases from J, with 14 bases in between. The CDR3 DNA sequence: TGTGCCACCAGTGATCCTGGACAAGATCCCACAGATACGCAGTATTTT. It translates to CATSDPGQDPTDTQYF.

V is TRBV5-1 and J is TRBJ1-1; possible D gene TRBD1, 6 bases. The germline CDR1 and CDR2 sequences are SGHRS and YFSETQ. Trimming removed 4 bases from V and 1 base from J, with 8 bases in between. The CDR3 contains 13 residues. This CDR3 is CASSVGQNTEAFF. CDR3 DNA: TGCGCCAGCAGCGTGGGACAGAACACTGAAGCTTTCTTT.

The J gene is TRBJ2-7, the V gene TRBV6-5; D may be TRBD1 (5 bases). Per the germline V gene, CDR1 is MNHEY and CDR2 is SVGAGI. The CDR3 runs to 15 residues. Trimming removed 0 bases from V and 2 bases from J, with 11 bases in between. CDR3 nucleotides: TGTGCCAGCAGTTACTCGGCAGGGATGCCCTACGAGCAGTACTTC. It codes for CASSYSAGMPYEQYF.

This clone was observed once. The J gene is TRBJ1-1, the V gene TRBV7-2; D remains ambiguous. The ends were cut back, 2 bases at V and 11 bases at J, with 12 bases in the middle. Germline assignment: CDR1 SGHTA and CDR2 FQGNSA. The CDR3 extends over 12 amino acids. CDR3 amino acids: CASSLNSRRAFF. The CDR3 DNA reads TGTGCCAGCAGCTTAAATAGTCGGCGGGCTTTCTTT.

The chain links TRBV2 to TRBJ1-2; TRBD1 agrees at 8 bases. The CDR3 contains 14 residues. V shed 6 bases, J shed 4 bases, and the junction held 7 bases outside the gene matches. Germline values: CDR1 SNHLY, CDR2 FYNNEI. The CDR3 DNA reads TGTGCCAGCAGGTCGACAGGGGTCAGCTATGGCTACACCTTC. This sequence encodes CASRSTGVSYGYTF.

This chain links TRBV5-6 with TRBJ2-5; 11 bases fit TRBD1. The CDR3 is 14 residues long. The germline gives CDR1 SGHDT, CDR2 YYEEEE. The ends lost 1 base at V and 5 bases at J; junction bases unmatched: 1. The DNA of the CDR3 is TGTGCCAGCAGCTTGTGGGACAGGGGGGAGACCCAGTACTTC. It yields the protein CASSLWDRGETQYF.

This chain links TRBV19 with TRBJ2-3, with a weak D call TRBD1 (6 bases). CDR1 and CDR2 from the germline V gene are LNHDA and SQIVND (reference sequence). The V end was cut by 5 bases, the J end by 0 bases, with 15 bases between. The length of the CDR3 is 16 residues. The CDR3 sequence is CASSFLQGKSTDTQYF. The CDR3 coding sequence is TGTGCCAGTAGTTTCTTACAGGGAAAAAGCACAGATACGCAGTATTTT.

The rearrangement uses TRBV5-4 and TRBJ2-3, with D possibly TRBD2 on 7 matching bases. Germline CDR1 reads SGHNT; CDR2 reads YYREEE (reference sequence). The CDR3 length is 18 residues. V was shortened by 1 base and J by 1 base, with 19 bases between the two germline ends. The CDR3 here is CASSLIGGGGGGTDTQYF. The DNA for the CDR3 is TGTGCCAGCAGCTTGATAGGTGGCGGAGGGGGGGGCACAGATACGCAGTATTTT.

The chain couples TRBV5-1 to TRBJ1-2, with D perhaps TRBD1 (6 bases). V lost 0 bases and J lost 4, with 16 bases in between. The CDR3 has 16 amino acids. The germline V gene has CDR1 SGHRS and CDR2 YFSETQ. The CDR3 DNA reads as TGCGCCAGCAGCTTGGACAGGGACGTAATCTTCTATGGCTACACCTTC. It yields the protein CASSLDRDVIFYGYTF.

The genes are TRBV30 and TRBJ1-2, with 7 positions matching TRBD1. Germline V gene lookup returns CDR1 GTSNPN and CDR2 SVGIG (reference sequence). After removal of 0 bases from V and 2 bases from J, the junction contained 6 bases not matched to a gene. This CDR3 region has 15 residues. The CDR3 nucleotides read TGTGCCTGGAGTGTACTGACAGGGAAGAACTATGGCTACACCTTC. Its protein product is CAWSVLTGKNYGYTF.